This TCR beta chain emerged from a study of cytomegalovirus exposure and HLA in healthy donors. Findings of the study overall: In a later analysis, a missense DCLRE1C variant was linked to TCR beta V- and J-gene trimming. Versus the roughly 670-donor mean, an Asian-associated ancestry cluster reportedly showed fewer N-insertions in a later analysis.

V was trimmed by 6 bases and J by 6 bases, leaving 12 bases between them. The germline V gene has CDR1 SNHLY and CDR2 FYNNEI. The CDR3 is 12 residues long. In the case of this clone: The antigen is not known.

This PCR relied on a set of 60 Vbeta primers and 13 Jbeta primers. Here immunoSEQ multiplex PCR was the method, and the copy in TCRdb shows in-frame clones only, minus some. Among 130,000 or so clones listed, 82% were seen once. All donors participated as healthy donors of bone marrow. Material for sequencing was PBMCs. V usage is TRBV2 and J usage is TRBJ2-7, with D possibly matching TRBD2 (5 bases). The receptor's source is a middle-aged woman in good health and CMV-seronegative. CDR3 residues: CASSVIRGEQYF. The DNA of the CDR3 is TGTGCCAGCAGCGTTATACGGGGCGAGCAGTACTTC.